The 24 T cell receptor beta chains reported below all come from one sample, sequenced in a study of blood T cells in healthy people across ages. A sample-barcoded 5' primer and a J-beta primer mix were used in a second PCR of roughly 6 to 12 cycles. Using its own MiXCR run on the 5' RACE reads, TCRdb lists one record per CDR3 protein. The repertoire holds some 550,000 distinct CDR3 sequences, with 40% to 50% as singletons. Sample: blood. The receptors were sampled from a man at least 80 years old in good health.

The V and J genes are TRBV20-1 and TRBJ2-5; D uncertain. This CDR3 comprises 12 residues. The V gene's germline CDR1 is DFQATT and CDR2 SNEGSKA (reference sequence). Trimming removed 4 bases at V and 5 bases at J, with 11 bases between. CDR3 amino acids: CSATSPTETQYF. The CDR3 DNA reads TGCAGTGCTACCTCCCCGACCGAGACCCAGTACTTC.

V and J are TRBV4-3 and TRBJ1-4; D not certain. V was cut by 0 bases and J by 6 bases, with 11 bases left in between. The length of the CDR3 is 15 residues. CDR1 LGHNA and CDR2 YSLEER come from the germline V gene. CDR3 nucleotide sequence: TGCGCCAGCAGCCAAGAGCGCACCCTGGATGAAAAACTGTTTTTT. It translates to CASSQERTLDEKLFF.

The rearrangement joins TRBV20-1 to TRBJ1-5; a possible D gene is TRBD1 (5 bases). V shed 1 base and J shed 4 bases, with 11 bases lying between them. The CDR3 has 14 amino acids. CDR1 and CDR2 (germline): DFQATT, SNEGSKA (reference sequence). CDR3 nucleotide sequence: TGCAGTGCTAGAGCACAGGAAATGAATCAGCCCCAGCATTTT. As protein: CSARAQEMNQPQHF.

This chain connects TRBV5-1 to TRBJ1-2; D remains unclear. The germline V gene encodes CDR1 SGHRS and CDR2 YFSETQ. Trimming removed 6 bases from V and 6 bases from J, with 18 bases in between. The CDR3 totals 14 residues. The CDR3 spells CASKRAFLGDGYTF. CDR3 sequence (DNA): TGCGCCAGCAAGCGGGCCTTCCTTGGGGATGGCTACACCTTC. Full variable domain (outside the CDR3, taken from reference TRBV5-1 and TRBJ1-2): KAGVTQTPRYLIKTRGQQVTLSCSPISGHRSVSWYQQTPGQGLQFLFEYFSETQRNKGNFPGRFSGRQFSNSRSEMNVSTLELGDSALYLCASKRAFLGDGYTFGSGTRLTVV.

This clonotype showed up just once. A junction end diverges from the germline sequence, so it may reflect a read error. This chain uses TRBV10-2 with TRBJ1-3; 7 bases line up with TRBD1. This CDR3 is 15 amino acids long. Germline CDR1 reads WSHSY; CDR2 reads SAAADI. DNA of the CDR3: TGCGCCATCAGTGAGAAGGGGGCGAATGGAAACACCATATATTTT. Encoded protein: CAISEKGANGNTIYF.

The chain is built from TRBV9 and TRBJ1-1; a possible D gene is TRBD1 (6 bases). CDR1 and CDR2 from the germline V gene are SGDLS and YYNGEE. The CDR3 covers 16 residues. Trimming pared 4 bases from V and 2 bases from J, leaving 18 bases between. The chain's CDR3 is CASSPSVMGGNTEAFF. As DNA, the CDR3 is TGTGCCAGCAGCCCCTCGGTTATGGGGGGCAACACTGAAGCTTTCTTT. The full variable domain, its missing parts supplied by reference TRBV9 and TRBJ1-1, is DSGVTQTPKHLITATGQRVTLRCSPRSGDLSVYWYQQSLDQGLQFLIQYYNGEERAKGNILERFSAQQFPDLHSELNLSSLELGDSALYFCASSPSVMGGNTEAFFGQGTRLTVV.

The genes are TRBV20-1 and TRBJ2-1; TRBD2 might be the D (7 bases). CDR3 size: 16 residues. Trimming left V 0 bases short and J 4 bases short, with 16 bases between. Germline V gene data show CDR1 as DFQATT and CDR2 as SNEGSKA (reference sequence). The CDR3 bases are TGCAGTGCTAGAGATGGGAGGGGGAATATATACAATGAGCAGTTCTTC. This gives the protein CSARDGRGNIYNEQFF.

This clonotype was counted a few times. This chain connects TRBV12-3 or TRBV12-4 to TRBJ2-3; unclear D gene. The CDR3 contains 14 residues. V was shortened by 4 bases and J by 0 bases, with 8 bases between the two germline ends. The CDR3 DNA is TGTGCCAGCAGTTCCGGCGCTAGCACAGATACGCAGTATTTT. This translates into CASSSGASTDTQYF.

This clonotype was counted at least ten times. This CDR3 is CASSYESRVPNQPQHF. In nucleotides, the CDR3 is TGTGCCAGCAGTTACGAATCCCGGGTCCCCAATCAGCCCCAGCATTTT. The chain recombines TRBV6-6 with TRBJ1-5; D ambiguous. The V end lost 2 bases, the J end lost 3 bases, and 14 bases lay between the germline ends. This CDR3 region has 16 residues. Germline V lookup: CDR1 MNHNY, CDR2 SVGAGI (reference sequence).

CDR3 loop: CASSQEGTGYNEQFF. The CDR3 nucleotides read TGCGCCAGCAGCCAAGAGGGGACAGGGTACAATGAGCAGTTCTTC. The chain recombines TRBV4-3 with TRBJ2-1; 9 bases are shared with TRBD1. Germline lookup yields CDR1 LGHNA and CDR2 YSLEER. This CDR3 comprises 15 residues. Trimming removed 0 bases from V and 4 bases from J; junction bases left unmatched: 1.

The gene calls are TRBV6-5 and TRBJ2-3, with TRBD1 identical over 7 bases. The germline gives CDR1 MNHEY, CDR2 SVGAGI. The CDR3 has 15 amino acids. Unmatched junction bases numbered 8, after V lost 6 bases and J lost 2 bases. CDR3 in amino acids: CASRRQGTFTDTQYF. In DNA form, the CDR3 reads TGTGCCAGCAGAAGACAGGGAACATTCACAGATACGCAGTATTTT.

The chain uses TRBV6-2 or TRBV6-3 and TRBJ2-5, with D perhaps TRBD2 (6 bases). This CDR3 region has 15 residues. Trimming took off 6 bases at V and 11 bases at J, with 25 bases between the two ends. Germline CDR1 is MNHEY and CDR2 is SVGEGT. The CDR3 is CASSSLGLRENEQYF. In nucleotides, the CDR3 is TGTGCCAGCAGCTCACTGGGTTTGCGGGAAAATGAGCAGTACTTC.

This CDR3 is CASSRLAGGQQFF. The CDR3 region has the DNA TGTGCCAGCAGTCGACTAGCGGGGGGGCAGCAGTTCTTC. V and J are TRBV27 and TRBJ2-1; 14 nucleotides match TRBD2. Germline lookup yields CDR1 MNHEY and CDR2 SMNVEV (reference sequence). This CDR3 spans 13 amino acids. The V and J ends lost 5 bases and 11 bases, in that order; junction bases with no gene match: 2.

Written as DNA, the CDR3 is TGTGCCAGCAGCGCGGTTGTAGCGGGCAGCTCCTACGAGCAGTACTTC. It is translated as CASSAVVAGSSYEQYF. The rearrangement joins TRBV7-6 to TRBJ2-7; 7 bases are shared with TRBD2. Germline CDR1 SGHVS, CDR2 FNYEAQ. This CDR3 has 16 amino acids. V lost 5 bases, J lost 0 bases, and 10 bases stayed unmatched.

This clonotype is classed as medium-sized. The gene calls are TRBV6-5 and TRBJ1-1; D perhaps matches TRBD1 (5 bases). The CDR3 spans 15 residues. V lost 5 bases and J 3 bases, leaving 16 bases between the germline ends. Germline CDR1 reads MNHEY; CDR2 reads SVGAGI. The CDR3 DNA reads TGTGCCAGCAGTGGCGGAGGGCAGGGAGACACTGAAGCTTTCTTT. Amino acid sequence: CASSGGGQGDTEAFF.

This clonotype turned up a few times. The V call is TRBV7-2, the J call TRBJ2-7; D remains unclear. The CDR3 has 11 amino acids. Germline V gene lookup returns CDR1 SGHTA and CDR2 FQGNSA. V dropped 5 bases and J dropped 7 bases, with 9 bases sitting between them. The CDR3: CASSLHREQYF. The CDR3 DNA reads as TGTGCCAGCAGCCTCCATAGGGAGCAGTACTTC.

The chain links TRBV11-3 to TRBJ2-5; TRBD2 matches at 11 bases. This CDR3 comprises 16 residues. Per the germline V gene, CDR1 is SGHNT and CDR2 is YENEEA. V dropped 1 base and J dropped 4; count of bases not matched to a gene: 5. The CDR3 sequence: CASSLVPGLAGETQYF. For the CDR3, the DNA is TGTGCCAGCAGCTTAGTCCCCGGACTAGCGGGAGAGACCCAGTACTTC.

This clonotype was seen a few times. A much larger clone differs by one base, so this may be a read error. This chain connects TRBV6-5 to TRBJ1-2; 7 nucleotides match TRBD1. CDR3 length: 13 residues. V trimming: 5 bases; J trimming: 4 bases; junction bases outside the gene matches: 4. In germline, CDR1 is MNHEY, CDR2 SVGAGI. This CDR3 is CASSDGQAYGYTF. In nucleotides, the CDR3 is TGTGCCAGCAGTGACGGACAGGCCTATGGCTACACCTTC.

The chain uses TRBV7-9 and TRBJ2-1; D gene uncertain. Germline V gene data show CDR1 as SEHNR and CDR2 as FQNEAQ (reference sequence). CDR3 length: 17 amino acids. Trimming left V 3 bases short and J 8 bases short, with 23 bases between. CDR3 in DNA: TGTGCCAGCAGCTTCGGGCGCGGCATTCCCCGTGGTGATGAGCAGTTCTTC. Translation gives CASSFGRGIPRGDEQFF.

The chain recombines TRBV12-3 or TRBV12-4 with TRBJ1-6; D is ambiguous. The CDR3 totals 13 residues. Trimming removed 8 bases from V and 9 bases from J, with 14 bases in between. CDR3 nucleotides: TGTGCCAGCCGCCCGTTGGGCTCTTCACCCCTCCACTTT. Translating gives CASRPLGSSPLHF.

This clonotype occurred a few times. The J gene is TRBJ2-1, the V gene TRBV5-1; possible D gene TRBD1, 6 bases. Trimming removed 4 bases at V and 7 bases at J, with 18 bases between. CDR1 SGHRS and CDR2 YFSETQ come from the germline V gene. The CDR3 contains 15 residues. The CDR3 DNA reads as TGCGCCAGCAGCCCGGCCGGACAGACTAATAATGAGCAGTTCTTC. Protein: CASSPAGQTNNEQFF.

This clonotype was counted ten times or more. CDR3 loop: CASSYATRGLTEQYF. The CDR3 DNA is TGTGCCAGCAGTTACGCCACAAGGGGACTAACCGAGCAGTACTTC. The chain carries TRBV6-5 and TRBJ2-7; 7 positions match TRBD2. From germline, CDR1 is MNHEY and CDR2 SVGAGI. This CDR3 spans 15 amino acids. Trimming took 2 bases from V and 6 from J; bases not matched to a gene: 10.

The chain carries TRBV4-2 and TRBJ1-2; possible D gene TRBD1, 6 bases. CDR3 size: 16 residues. V lost 3 bases to trimming and J lost 4 bases, with 18 bases between them. Germline values: CDR1 LGHNA, CDR2 YNFKEQ. CDR3 in DNA: TGTGCCAGCAGCCATCCCCAGGGGTCACCGGGCTATGGCTACACCTTC. It is translated as CASSHPQGSPGYGYTF.

This clonotype was recorded a few times. The chain has TRBV20-1 and TRBJ1-2, with D uncertain. Between the trimmed V and J ends, which lost 6 bases and 0 bases, there was a span of 11 bases. Looked up from germline, CDR1 is DFQATT and CDR2 is SNEGSKA (reference sequence). The CDR3 has 13 residues. This CDR3 is CSASKDTNYGYTF. The CDR3 DNA is TGCAGTGCCTCGAAAGATACTAACTATGGCTACACCTTC.